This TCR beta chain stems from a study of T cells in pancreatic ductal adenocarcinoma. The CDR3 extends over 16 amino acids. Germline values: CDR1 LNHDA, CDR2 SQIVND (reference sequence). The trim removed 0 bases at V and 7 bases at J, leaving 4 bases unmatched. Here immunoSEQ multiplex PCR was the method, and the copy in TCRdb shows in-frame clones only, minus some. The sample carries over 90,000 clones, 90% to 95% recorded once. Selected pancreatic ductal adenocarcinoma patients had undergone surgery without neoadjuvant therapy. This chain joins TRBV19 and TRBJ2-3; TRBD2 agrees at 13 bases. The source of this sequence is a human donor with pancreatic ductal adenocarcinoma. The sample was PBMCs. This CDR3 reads CASSIDRTSGRNTQYF. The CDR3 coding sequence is TGTGCCAGTAGTATAGATCGGACTAGCGGGAGAAATACGCAGTATTTT.